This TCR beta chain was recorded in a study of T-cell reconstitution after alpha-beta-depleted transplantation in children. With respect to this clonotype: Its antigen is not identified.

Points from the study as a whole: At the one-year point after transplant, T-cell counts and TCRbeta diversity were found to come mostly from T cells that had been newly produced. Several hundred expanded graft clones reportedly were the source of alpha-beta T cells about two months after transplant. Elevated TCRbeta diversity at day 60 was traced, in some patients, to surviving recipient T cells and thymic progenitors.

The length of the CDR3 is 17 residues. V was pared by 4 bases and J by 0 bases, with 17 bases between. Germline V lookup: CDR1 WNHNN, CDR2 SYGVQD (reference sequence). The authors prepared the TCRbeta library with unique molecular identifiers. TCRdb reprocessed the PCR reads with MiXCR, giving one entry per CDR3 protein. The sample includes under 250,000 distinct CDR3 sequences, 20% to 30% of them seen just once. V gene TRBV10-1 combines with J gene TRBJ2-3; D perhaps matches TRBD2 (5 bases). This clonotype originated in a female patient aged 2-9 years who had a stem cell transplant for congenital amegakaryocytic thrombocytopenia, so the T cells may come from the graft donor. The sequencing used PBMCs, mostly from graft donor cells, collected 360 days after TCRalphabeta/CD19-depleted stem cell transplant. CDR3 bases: TGCGCCAGCAGTGGACGTACGAATAGAGGGAGCACAGATACGCAGTATTTT. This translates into CASSGRTNRGSTDTQYF.